Below, 25 T cell receptor beta chains from the same sample are listed, as sequenced in a study of shared clonotypes between healthy human individuals. Naive CD8 cells comprised CD45RO-negative, CCR7-positively selected cells, excluding terminally differentiated effector memory CD45RA+ cells. Generated by immunoSEQ multiplex PCR, the TCRdb table keeps only in-frame clones and is missing some. The repertoire holds around 2.1 million clones, about 92% seen once, with roughly 1.7% in the top ten. The sequenced material came from naive CD8+ T cells from PBMCs. These receptors originate from a young man in good health. Some clones in this sample may be carry-over from other donors' samples.

The chain couples TRBV28 to TRBJ2-7; 11 bases fit TRBD2. The CDR3 has 17 residues. With 4 bases clipped from V and 2 bases from J, the junction kept 10 bases outside the gene matches. The germline gives CDR1 MDHEN, CDR2 SYDVKM. CDR3 sequence reads: CASSWGLAGGLAYEQYF. The CDR3 nucleotides are TGTGCCAGCAGTTGGGGGCTAGCGGGGGGACTAGCCTACGAGCAGTACTTC.

The rearrangement joins TRBV30 to TRBJ2-7; possible D gene TRBD2, 5 bases. The V end lost 1 base, the J end lost 4 bases, and 11 bases lay between the germline ends. From germline, CDR1 is GTSNPN and CDR2 SVGIG (reference sequence). The CDR3 extends over 13 amino acids. CDR3 protein: CAWSEEDGYEQYF. The CDR3 DNA reads as TGTGCCTGGAGTGAGGAGGATGGGTACGAGCAGTACTTC.

This clone was seen just once. The chain combines TRBV5-6 with TRBJ2-2; D may be TRBD2 (6 bases). The ends were cut back, 2 bases at V and 6 bases at J, with 11 bases in the middle. Germline lookup yields CDR1 SGHDT and CDR2 YYEEEE. The length of the CDR3 is 14 residues. The CDR3 sequence: CASSFAGTAGELFF. The CDR3 nucleotides read TGTGCCAGCAGCTTTGCGGGGACCGCCGGGGAGCTGTTTTTT.

This rearrangement joins TRBV7-9 to TRBJ1-4; tentative D call: TRBD1 (6 bases). Trimming cost V 5 bases and J 0 bases, with 16 bases left between them. The CDR3 is made up of 17 amino acids. CDR1 and CDR2 from the germline V gene are SEHNR and FQNEAQ (reference sequence). CDR3 region: CASSNYTGPATNEKLFF. The CDR3, as DNA: TGTGCCAGCAGCAACTATACAGGGCCCGCAACTAATGAAAAACTGTTTTTT.

V and J are TRBV19 and TRBJ1-1, with D maybe TRBD1 (6 bases). This CDR3 is 17 amino acids long. The germline V gene encodes CDR1 LNHDA and CDR2 SQIVND (reference sequence). V was pared by 3 bases and J by 0 bases, with 17 bases between. This chain's CDR3 is CASSMVPGAVMNTEAFF. For the CDR3, the DNA is TGTGCCAGTAGTATGGTCCCGGGGGCAGTCATGAACACTGAAGCTTTCTTT.

The J gene is TRBJ2-7, the V gene TRBV11-3; D possibly corresponds to TRBD1 (6 bases). Per germline, CDR1 SGHNT and CDR2 YENEEA. The germline V and J ends were trimmed by 1 base and 5 bases, with 9 bases remaining between them. The CDR3 has 13 amino acids. Here the CDR3 reads CASSLGRDNEQYF. In nucleotides, the CDR3 is TGTGCCAGCAGCTTAGGTAGGGACAACGAGCAGTACTTC.

As concerns this clone: The sample carries other DNA sequences with the same CDR3. The rearrangement links TRBV27 to TRBJ2-1; D possibly corresponds to TRBD1 (5 bases). CDR3 length: 15 residues. Trimming pared 4 bases from V and 4 bases from J, leaving 14 bases between. Germline assignment: CDR1 MNHEY and CDR2 SMNVEV (reference sequence). This CDR3 reads CASSSHRTSYNEQFF. The CDR3 region has the DNA TGTGCCAGCAGTTCCCACAGGACCTCATACAATGAGCAGTTCTTC.

On this clone: At one of its ends the junction is not consistent with the germline gene, which may arise from a read error. The chain combines TRBV27 with TRBJ2-1; 9 nucleotides line up with TRBD2. CDR1 is MNHEY and CDR2 is SMNVEV in the germline V gene (reference sequence). The CDR3 has 12 amino acids. In DNA form, the CDR3 reads TGTGCCAGCAGTCTTCTAGCGGGGCCGTTGATCTTC. Translating it yields CASSLLAGPLIF.

This clone showed up just once. The chain has TRBV14 and TRBJ2-1, with 7 bases that match TRBD2. V shed 1 base, J shed 7 bases, and the junction held 7 bases outside the gene matches. Per germline, CDR1 SGHDN and CDR2 FVKESK. CDR3 size: 15 residues. The CDR3 is CASSQGTRLSNEQFF. CDR3 sequence (DNA): TGTGCCAGCAGCCAAGGGACTAGGCTATCGAATGAGCAGTTCTTC.

A single count supports this clone. V is TRBV11-2 and J is TRBJ1-1; no definite D call. The CDR3 totals 15 residues. Germline-derived CDR1 and CDR2 are SGHAT and FQNNGV. Deletions cut 2 bases from V and 5 bases from J, with 15 bases between. This CDR3 is CASSLIPWRVTEAFF. The CDR3 DNA is TGTGCCAGCAGCTTAATTCCCTGGCGGGTAACTGAAGCTTTCTTT.

The CDR3 nucleotides read TGTGCCAGCAGCGGACTAGCGGGGACCACAGATACGCAGTATTTT. This translates into CASSGLAGTTDTQYF. The rearrangement uses TRBV27 and TRBJ2-3, with 12 bases fitting TRBD2. In germline, CDR1 is MNHEY, CDR2 SMNVEV (reference sequence). This CDR3 region has 15 residues. With V trimmed by 6 bases and J by 2 bases, 3 bases remained unmatched.

This chain links TRBV28 with TRBJ2-7; TRBD2 is a possible D gene (6 bases). Deletions cut 3 bases from V and 2 bases from J, with 14 bases between. The CDR3 spans 15 residues. Germline values: CDR1 MDHEN, CDR2 SYDVKM. CDR3 amino acids: CASSLKGRGAYEQYF. The DNA of the CDR3 is TGTGCCAGCAGTTTGAAGGGGCGCGGGGCCTACGAGCAGTACTTC. The full variable domain, with the rest looked up from reference TRBV28 and TRBJ2-7, is DVKVTQSSRYLVKRTGEKVFLECVQDMDHENMFWYRQDPGLGLRLIYFSYDVKMKEKGDIPEGYSVSREKKERFSLILESASTNQTSMYLCASSLKGRGAYEQYFGPGTRLTVT.

The V and J genes are TRBV7-8 and TRBJ1-2, with 7 bases lining up with TRBD1. In germline, CDR1 is SGHVS, CDR2 FQNEAQ. This CDR3 is 15 amino acids long. After removal of 2 bases from V and 4 bases from J, the junction contained 7 bases not matched to a gene. The CDR3: CASSLMEGGAYGYTF. CDR3 coding DNA: TGTGCCAGCAGCTTAATGGAAGGGGGCGCCTATGGCTACACCTTC.

V gene TRBV5-1 combines with J gene TRBJ2-7; D is unclear. Between the trimmed V and J ends, which lost 0 bases and 3 bases, there was a span of 7 bases. CDR3 length equals 13 residues. Germline loops: CDR1 SGHRS, CDR2 YFSETQ. CDR3: CASSLGAHYEQYF. Here the CDR3 DNA reads TGCGCCAGCAGCTTGGGGGCCCACTACGAGCAGTACTTC.

The chain uses TRBV5-6 and TRBJ2-3; the D is unclear. The CDR3 is 16 amino acids. Trimming shortened V by 4 bases and J by 2 bases, and 17 bases separated the two germline ends. Looked up from germline, CDR1 is SGHDT and CDR2 is YYEEEE. The chain's CDR3 is CASSPTQPSLTDTQYF. The CDR3 DNA reads TGTGCCAGCAGCCCTACACAGCCTTCTCTCACAGATACGCAGTATTTT.

The rearrangement joins TRBV28 to TRBJ2-2; the D is unclear. V was cut by 5 bases and J by 4 bases, with 14 bases left in between. This CDR3 is 15 amino acids long. Germline CDR1 and CDR2: MDHEN and SYDVKM. CDR3 amino acids: CASSGVERPTGELFF. The CDR3 DNA is TGTGCCAGCAGTGGGGTGGAGAGGCCCACCGGGGAGCTGTTTTTT.

This clone was recorded only once. The chain employs TRBV6-5 and TRBJ1-5, with a weak D call TRBD1 (6 bases). The V gene's germline CDR1 is MNHEY and CDR2 SVGAGI. CDR3 size: 15 residues. The V and J ends lost 6 bases and 0 bases respectively, with 12 bases between them. The CDR3 coding sequence is TGTGCCAGCAGCCCAGGGGTGGGTAGCAATCAGCCCCAGCATTTT. Protein: CASSPGVGSNQPQHF.

The chain employs TRBV27 and TRBJ2-2, with D tentatively TRBD2 (6 bases). V was clipped by 2 bases and J by 6 bases, with 13 bases between them. The germline V gene encodes CDR1 MNHEY and CDR2 SMNVEV (reference sequence). The CDR3 is 15 amino acids. CDR3 sequence: CASSLIRGVPGELFF. The DNA for the CDR3 is TGTGCCAGCAGTTTAATTCGCGGGGTTCCCGGGGAGCTGTTTTTT.

The CDR3 protein is CAISEFRVTGELFF. CDR3 nucleotide sequence: TGTGCCATCAGTGAGTTTAGGGTCACCGGGGAGCTGTTTTTT. The genes are TRBV10-3 and TRBJ2-2; D ambiguous. This CDR3 has 14 residues. Germline V gene lookup returns CDR1 ENHRY and CDR2 SYGVKD. The V end lost 1 base, the J end lost 4 bases, and 7 bases lay between the germline ends.

V and J are TRBV2 and TRBJ1-6; 7 bases match TRBD1. V lost 7 bases to trimming and J lost 9 bases; unmatched junction nucleotides: 18. The CDR3 length is 17 residues. CDR1 is SNHLY, CDR2 FYNNEI, per germline. In nucleotides, the CDR3 is TGTGCCAGCAACCGAGCCAGGGGGATCGGAGAAAGTTCACCCCTCCACTTT. This codes for CASNRARGIGESSPLHF.

The V call is TRBV27, the J call TRBJ2-1; no reliable D call. The germline V gene encodes CDR1 MNHEY and CDR2 SMNVEV (reference sequence). This CDR3 region has 14 residues. Trimming pared 5 bases from V and 1 base from J, leaving 9 bases between. This chain's CDR3 is CASSASRSYNEQFF. The CDR3 bases are TGTGCCAGCAGTGCTAGTCGGTCCTACAATGAGCAGTTCTTC.

This rearrangement joins TRBV27 to TRBJ2-7; possibly TRBD1 or TRBD2 for D (5 bases each). The CDR3 is made up of 16 amino acids. Germline CDR1 reads MNHEY; CDR2 reads SMNVEV (reference sequence). Trimming removed 5 bases from V and 1 base from J, with 18 bases in between. The CDR3 bases are TGTGCCAGCAGTAGCGGTCCCGGCAGGGTGTCCTACGAGCAGTACTTC. Protein: CASSSGPGRVSYEQYF.

This sequence joins TRBV7-9 and TRBJ1-2; D gene uncertain. This CDR3 has 13 amino acids. Germline CDR1 SEHNR, CDR2 FQNEAQ (reference sequence). V was clipped by 5 bases and J by 4 bases, with 11 bases between them. Here the CDR3 DNA reads TGTGCCAGCAGCCGTACCCCGGGCTATGGCTACACCTTC. It is translated as CASSRTPGYGYTF. The whole variable domain, filled in from reference TRBV7-9 and TRBJ1-2, reads DTGVSQNPRHKITKRGQNVTFRCDPISEHNRLYWYRQTLGQGPEFLTYFQNEAQLEKSRLLSDRFSAERPKGSFSTLEIQRTEQGDSAMYLCASSRTPGYGYTFGSGTRLTVV.

This clone appeared once. This chain links TRBV10-2 with TRBJ2-7; 8 bases match TRBD1. The V segment lost 2 bases and the J segment 3 bases; nucleotides outside the gene matches: 6. The germline gives CDR1 WSHSY, CDR2 SAAADI. CDR3 size: 15 residues. This CDR3 reads CASSERTTGDYEQYF. The CDR3 nucleotides read TGCGCCAGCAGTGAGAGAACGACAGGGGACTACGAGCAGTACTTC.

This rearrangement joins TRBV7-8 to TRBJ2-3; D call uncertain. The CDR3 runs 14 residues. V was shortened by 2 bases and J by 3 bases, with 9 bases between the two germline ends. Germline V gives CDR1 SGHVS, CDR2 FQNEAQ. As DNA, the CDR3 is TGTGCCAGCAGCTTAAGCGCGGTGACAGATACGCAGTATTTT. Translated, it gives CASSLSAVTDTQYF.